The clone carrying this TCR beta chain appeared many times. Its target is unknown. The data derive from a study of T-cell reconstitution after alpha-beta-depleted transplantation in children. V was cut by 6 bases and J by 4 bases, with 5 bases left in between. The germline V gene encodes CDR1 LGHNT and CDR2 FRNRAP. The CDR3 runs to 11 residues. Unique molecular identifiers were incorporated when the TCRbeta library was constructed. A single record per CDR3 protein comes from TCRdb applying MiXCR to the PCR reads. The sample shows roughly 280,000 distinct CDR3 sequences, around 10% of them seen only once. Study findings and constraints: Fresh T-cell production supplied most of the T-cell counts and diversity seen one year after transplant. The study reportedly traced alpha-beta T cells about two months after transplant to several hundred expanded graft clones.

This chain joins TRBV12-5 and TRBJ2-3; D call uncertain. This material consisted of peripheral blood, taken 180 days after TCRalphabeta/CD19-depleted stem cell transplant. The receptor's source is a male patient under 10 years old who had a stem cell transplant for chronic granulomatous disease, so the T cells may come from the graft donor. CDR3 sequence (DNA): TGTGCTAGTGGATCGTCAGATACGCAGTATTTT. Translated, it gives CASGSSDTQYF.